This T cell receptor (beta chain) was recovered during a study of beta chain features in type 1 diabetes. Sequencing targeted expressed TCRB transcripts, as all isolated RNA had been reverse transcribed. Naive, central memory and regulatory T cell samples came to a mean of roughly 3.9 million reads. Data came from immunoSEQ multiplex PCR; TCRdb stores just in-frame clones and leaves some out. Here the sample spans 140,000 or so clones, around an eighth being singletons. Points from the study as a whole: Although PCR might favor shorter templates, it would do so equally in patients and controls. Across all four CD4+ subsets, people with type 1 diabetes showed modestly shorter TCRB CDR3s. Cells expressing TCR highly could be over-represented by cDNA sequencing.

CD45RO/CCR7/CD25/CD127/CD95/CD27 staining was used to isolate CD4+ naive, central memory, regulatory and stem cell-like memory cells by sorting. With V trimmed by 3 bases and J by 8 bases, 6 bases remained unmatched. Germline-derived CDR1 and CDR2 are ENHRY and SYGVKD. This CDR3 has 13 amino acids. Points on this clone: The antigen remains unidentified.

The source material was central memory CD4+ T cells from blood. The chain uses TRBV10-3 and TRBJ1-2; 7 nucleotides match TRBD1. The receptor was derived from a man in his late teens or twenties with type 1 diabetes. CDR3 DNA sequence: TGTGCCATCAGTGATATGACAGGGCGAGGCTACACCTTC. Translating it yields CAISDMTGRGYTF.